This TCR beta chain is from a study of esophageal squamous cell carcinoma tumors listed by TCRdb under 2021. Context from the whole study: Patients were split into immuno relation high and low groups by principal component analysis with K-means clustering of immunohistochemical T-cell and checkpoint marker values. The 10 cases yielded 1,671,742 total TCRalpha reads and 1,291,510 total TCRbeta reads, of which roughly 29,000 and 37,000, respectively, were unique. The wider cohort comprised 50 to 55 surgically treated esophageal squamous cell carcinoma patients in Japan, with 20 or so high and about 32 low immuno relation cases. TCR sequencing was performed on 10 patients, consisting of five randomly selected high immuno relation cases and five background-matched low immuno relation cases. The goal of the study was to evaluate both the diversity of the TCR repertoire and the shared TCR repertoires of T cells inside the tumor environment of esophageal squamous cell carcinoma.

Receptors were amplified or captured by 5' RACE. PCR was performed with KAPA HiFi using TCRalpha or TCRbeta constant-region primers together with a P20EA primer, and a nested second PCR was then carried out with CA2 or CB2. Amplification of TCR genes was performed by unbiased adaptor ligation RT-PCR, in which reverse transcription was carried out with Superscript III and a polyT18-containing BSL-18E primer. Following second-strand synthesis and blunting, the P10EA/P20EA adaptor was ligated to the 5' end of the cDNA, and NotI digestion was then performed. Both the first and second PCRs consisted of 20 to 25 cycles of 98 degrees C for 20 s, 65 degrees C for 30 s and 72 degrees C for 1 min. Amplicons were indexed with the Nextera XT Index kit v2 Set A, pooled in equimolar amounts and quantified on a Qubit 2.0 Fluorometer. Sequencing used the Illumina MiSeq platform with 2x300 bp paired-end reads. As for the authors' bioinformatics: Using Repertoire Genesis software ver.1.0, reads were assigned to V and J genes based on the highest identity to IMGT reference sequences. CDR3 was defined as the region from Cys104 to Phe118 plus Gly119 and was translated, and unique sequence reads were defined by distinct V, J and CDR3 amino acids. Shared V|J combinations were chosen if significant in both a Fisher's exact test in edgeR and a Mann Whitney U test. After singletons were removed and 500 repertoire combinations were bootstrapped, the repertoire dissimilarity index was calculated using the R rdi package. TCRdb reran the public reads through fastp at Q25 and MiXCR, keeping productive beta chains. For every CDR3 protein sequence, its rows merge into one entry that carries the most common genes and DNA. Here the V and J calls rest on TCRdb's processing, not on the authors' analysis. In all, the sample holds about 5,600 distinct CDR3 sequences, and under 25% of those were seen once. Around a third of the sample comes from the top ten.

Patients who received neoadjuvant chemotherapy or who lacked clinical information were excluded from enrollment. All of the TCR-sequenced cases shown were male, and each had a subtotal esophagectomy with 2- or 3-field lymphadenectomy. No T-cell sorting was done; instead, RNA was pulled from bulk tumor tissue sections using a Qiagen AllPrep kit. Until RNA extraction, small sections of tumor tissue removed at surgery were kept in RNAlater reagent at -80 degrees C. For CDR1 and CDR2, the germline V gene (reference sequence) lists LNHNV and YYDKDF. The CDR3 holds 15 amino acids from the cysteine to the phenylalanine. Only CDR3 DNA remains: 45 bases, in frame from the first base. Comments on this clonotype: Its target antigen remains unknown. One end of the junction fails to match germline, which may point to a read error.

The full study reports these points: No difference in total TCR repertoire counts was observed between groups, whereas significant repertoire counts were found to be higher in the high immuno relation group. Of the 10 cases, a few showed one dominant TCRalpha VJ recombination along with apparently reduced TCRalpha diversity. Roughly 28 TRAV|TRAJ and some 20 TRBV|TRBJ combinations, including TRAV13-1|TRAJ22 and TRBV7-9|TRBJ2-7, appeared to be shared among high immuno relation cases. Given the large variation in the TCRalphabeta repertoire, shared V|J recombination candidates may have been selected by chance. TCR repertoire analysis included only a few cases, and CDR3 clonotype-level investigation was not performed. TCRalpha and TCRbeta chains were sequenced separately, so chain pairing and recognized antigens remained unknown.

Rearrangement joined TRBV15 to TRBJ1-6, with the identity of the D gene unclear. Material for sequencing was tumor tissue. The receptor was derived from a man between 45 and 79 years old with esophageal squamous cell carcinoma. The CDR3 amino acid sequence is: CATRRDPVYNSPLHF. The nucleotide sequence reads TGTGCCACCAGAAGAGATCCCGTCTATAATTCACCCCTCCACTTT.